The clone carrying this T cell receptor beta chain has a count of ten or more. The sample comes from a study of T-cell memory formation after mild COVID-19. TCRdb re-derived calls from the 5' RACE reads in MiXCR, one entry per CDR3 protein. The profile shows 450,000 to 650,000 distinct CDR3 sequences, about 20% of them singletons. The CDR3 totals 15 residues. Per germline, CDR1 SGHAT and CDR2 FQNNGV. V was pared by 1 base and J by 4 bases, with 12 bases between. Sequenced sample: PBMCs or a T cell subset sorted from them (not recorded which). The sequence came from an adult woman who had mild COVID-19 (a few samples of this study predate the infection). Cell type and time point are not known. V and J are TRBV11-2 and TRBJ2-3, with D unresolved. CDR3 sequence reads: CASSLVGLGPDTQYF. Written as DNA, the CDR3 is TGTGCCAGCAGCTTAGTCGGGCTAGGACCAGATACGCAGTATTTT.